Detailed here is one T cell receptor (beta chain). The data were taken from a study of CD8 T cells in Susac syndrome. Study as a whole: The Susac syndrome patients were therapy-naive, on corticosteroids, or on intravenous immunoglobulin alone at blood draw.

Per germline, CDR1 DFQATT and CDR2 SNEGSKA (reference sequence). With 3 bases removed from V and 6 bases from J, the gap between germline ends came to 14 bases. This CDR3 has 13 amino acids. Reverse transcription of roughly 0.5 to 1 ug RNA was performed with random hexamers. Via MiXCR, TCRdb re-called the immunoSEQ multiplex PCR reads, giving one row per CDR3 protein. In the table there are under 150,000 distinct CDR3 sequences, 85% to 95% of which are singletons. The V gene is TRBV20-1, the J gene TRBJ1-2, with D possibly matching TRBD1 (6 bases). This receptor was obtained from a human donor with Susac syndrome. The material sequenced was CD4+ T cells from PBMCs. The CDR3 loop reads CSASGLDSHGYTF. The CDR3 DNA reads TGCAGTGCTAGTGGTTTGGACAGTCATGGCTACACCTTC.